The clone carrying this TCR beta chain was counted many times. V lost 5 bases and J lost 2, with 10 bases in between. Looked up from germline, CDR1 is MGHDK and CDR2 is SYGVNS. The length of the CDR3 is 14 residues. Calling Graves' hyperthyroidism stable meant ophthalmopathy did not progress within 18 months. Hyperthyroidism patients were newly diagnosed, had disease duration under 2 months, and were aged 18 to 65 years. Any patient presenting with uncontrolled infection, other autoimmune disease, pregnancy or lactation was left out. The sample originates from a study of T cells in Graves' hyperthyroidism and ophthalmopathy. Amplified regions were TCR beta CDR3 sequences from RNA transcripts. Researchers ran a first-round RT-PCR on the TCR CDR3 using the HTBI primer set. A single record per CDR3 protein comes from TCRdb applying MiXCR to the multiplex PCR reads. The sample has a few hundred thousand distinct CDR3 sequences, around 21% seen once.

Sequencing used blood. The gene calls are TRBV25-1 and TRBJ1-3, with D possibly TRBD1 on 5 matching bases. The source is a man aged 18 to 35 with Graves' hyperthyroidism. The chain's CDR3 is CASSQGSAGNTIYF. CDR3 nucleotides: TGTGCCAGCAGTCAGGGTTCCGCTGGAAACACCATATATTTT.